This TCR beta chain was recovered during a study of blood T cell repertoires in COVID-19 (dated by TCRdb to about 2020). Notes on the research overall: Collaborator samples came from the United States, Italy and Spain and covered acute and convalescent phases of COVID-19. Samples were obtained from the ongoing ImmuneRACE study (first 160 participants) and from about 1,300 subjects provided by 6 global collaborators. The dataset comprised deeply sampled blood TCRbeta repertoires from subjects exposed to, actively infected with, or recovered from COVID-19. The material from the prospective study consisted of cDNA or gDNA derived from T cells, B-cell-depleted T cells, or PBMCs. The repertoires were released in a freely available public database meant as a resource for research on the immune response to SARS-CoV-2. A de-identified subject ID, COVID-19 status, age in years and sex were almost always included in the sample metadata. Where available, HLA class I and class II types were taken from metadata supplied by the sample provider and were not determined by assay-based typing. The paper's findings and limits, for the study overall: The amount of clinical and demographic metadata varied by source and participant and was provided uncurated.

TCRbeta CDR3 regions were amplified from genomic DNA using the immunoSEQ Assay, a bias-controlled multiplex PCR. Per the authors' processing: Within the assay, amplification of reference gene primers was used to estimate how many nucleated cells each sample contained. To quantify the absolute abundance of each unique TCRbeta CDR3 rearrangement, sequence reads were collapsed and filtered. For each sample, productive Simpson clonality was calculated as the square root of Simpson's diversity index over productive rearrangements. This is the immuneACCESS table as TCRdb keeps it, with only in-frame sequences that have V and J called. A part of the clones is gone; compared with another copy, unresolved V genes explain less than half, and the rest is unexplained. V, J and clone size are taken as reported in that table, and D and trimming were inferred from the DNA itself. The sample table contains about 170,000 clones; only one count was recorded for about three quarters of them. 2.5% to 3% of the sample belongs to the ten largest clones.

V lost 5 bases and J lost 3 bases; the stretch between them is 6 bases long. Reading the germline V gene (reference sequence) gives CDR1 MNHEY and CDR2 SMNVEV. Measured from the cysteine to the phenylalanine, the CDR3 is 12 residues long. Only the CDR3 part of the read is kept: 36 bases, read in frame from the first base. Of note for this clone: Its antigen is still unknown. No much larger clonotype is one base removed from it; base qualities were not supplied.

Whole blood was collected in K2EDTA tubes by collaborating institutions according to the institutions' own protocols. For TCRbeta analysis, collaborator samples were shipped as frozen whole blood, as isolated PBMCs, or as DNA extracted from either sample type. The receptor was isolated from a man between 65 and 80 years old with acute or convalescent COVID-19. This sequence uses TRBV27 and TRBJ2-3; the D gene assignment is ambiguous. The specimen was peripheral blood. The DNA sequence is as follows: TGTGCCAGCAGTACCCTAACAGATACGCAGTATTTT. This codes for CASSTLTDTQYF.